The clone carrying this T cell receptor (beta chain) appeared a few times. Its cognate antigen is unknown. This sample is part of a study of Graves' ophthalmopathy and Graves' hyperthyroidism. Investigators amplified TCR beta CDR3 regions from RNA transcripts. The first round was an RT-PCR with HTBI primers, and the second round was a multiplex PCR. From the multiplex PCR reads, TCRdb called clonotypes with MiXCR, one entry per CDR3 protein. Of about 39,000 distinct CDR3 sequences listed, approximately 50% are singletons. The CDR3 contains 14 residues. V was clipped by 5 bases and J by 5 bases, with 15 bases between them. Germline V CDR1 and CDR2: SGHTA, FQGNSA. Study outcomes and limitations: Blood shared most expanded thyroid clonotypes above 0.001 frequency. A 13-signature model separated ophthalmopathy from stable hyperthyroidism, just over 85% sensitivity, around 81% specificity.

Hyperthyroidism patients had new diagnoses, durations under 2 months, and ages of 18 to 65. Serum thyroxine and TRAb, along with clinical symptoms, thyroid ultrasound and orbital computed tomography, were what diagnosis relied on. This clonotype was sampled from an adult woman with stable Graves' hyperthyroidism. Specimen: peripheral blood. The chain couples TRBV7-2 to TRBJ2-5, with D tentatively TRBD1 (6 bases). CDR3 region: CASSRTQGWETQYF. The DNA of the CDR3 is TGTGCCAGCAGCAGAACGCAGGGGTGGGAGACCCAGTACTTC.